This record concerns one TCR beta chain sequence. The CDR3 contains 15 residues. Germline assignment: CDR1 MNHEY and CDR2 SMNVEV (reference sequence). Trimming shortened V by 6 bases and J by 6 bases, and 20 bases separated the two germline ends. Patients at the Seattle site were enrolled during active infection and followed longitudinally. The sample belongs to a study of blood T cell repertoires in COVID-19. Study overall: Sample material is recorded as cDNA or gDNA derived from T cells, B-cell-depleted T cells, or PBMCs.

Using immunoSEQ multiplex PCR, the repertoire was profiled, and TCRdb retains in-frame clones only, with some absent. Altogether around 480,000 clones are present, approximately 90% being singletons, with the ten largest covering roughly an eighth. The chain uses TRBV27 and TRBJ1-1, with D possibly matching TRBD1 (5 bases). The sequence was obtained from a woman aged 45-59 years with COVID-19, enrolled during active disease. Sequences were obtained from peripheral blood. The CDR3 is CASSTPGRWGAEAFF. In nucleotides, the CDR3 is TGTGCCAGCAGCACTCCCGGTAGATGGGGGGCTGAAGCTTTCTTT.